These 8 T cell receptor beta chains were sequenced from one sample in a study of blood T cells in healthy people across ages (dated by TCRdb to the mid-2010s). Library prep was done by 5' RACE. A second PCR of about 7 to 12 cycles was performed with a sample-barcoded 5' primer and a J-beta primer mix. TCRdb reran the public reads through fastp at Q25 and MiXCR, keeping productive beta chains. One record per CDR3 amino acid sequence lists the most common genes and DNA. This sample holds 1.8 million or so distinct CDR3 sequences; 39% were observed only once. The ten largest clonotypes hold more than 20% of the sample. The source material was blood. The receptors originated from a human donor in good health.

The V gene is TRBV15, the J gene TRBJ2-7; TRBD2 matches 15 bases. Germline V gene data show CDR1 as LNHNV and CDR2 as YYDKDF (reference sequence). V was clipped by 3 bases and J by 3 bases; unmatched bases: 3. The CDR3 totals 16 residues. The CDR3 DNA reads TGTGCCACCAGCAGCGGGACTAGCGGGGGGATCTACGAGCAGTACTTC. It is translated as CATSSGTSGGIYEQYF.

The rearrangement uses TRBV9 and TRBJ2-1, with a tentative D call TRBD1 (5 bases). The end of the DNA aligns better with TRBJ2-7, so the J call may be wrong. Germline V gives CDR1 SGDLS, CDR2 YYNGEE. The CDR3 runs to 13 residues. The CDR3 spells CASSEAGMYEQYF. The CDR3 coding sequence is TGTGCCAGCTCCGAGGCAGGGATGTATGAGCAGTACTTC.

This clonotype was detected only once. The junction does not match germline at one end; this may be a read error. This CDR3 reads CASSPTVGGKEDYTEQFF. For the CDR3, the DNA is TGTGCCAGCAGCCCTACCGTCGGCGGGAAGGAGGATTACACTGAGCAGTTCTTC. The chain uses TRBV7-8 and TRBJ2-1, with D tentatively TRBD2 (6 bases). CDR3 size: 18 residues. Germline CDR1 reads SGHVS; CDR2 reads FQNEAQ.

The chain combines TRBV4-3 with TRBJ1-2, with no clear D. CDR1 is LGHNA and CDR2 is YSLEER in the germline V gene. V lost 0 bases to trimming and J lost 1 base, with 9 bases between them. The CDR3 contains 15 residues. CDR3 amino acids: CASSQEGTVNYGYTF. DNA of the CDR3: TGCGCCAGCAGCCAAGAGGGTACAGTTAACTATGGCTACACCTTC.

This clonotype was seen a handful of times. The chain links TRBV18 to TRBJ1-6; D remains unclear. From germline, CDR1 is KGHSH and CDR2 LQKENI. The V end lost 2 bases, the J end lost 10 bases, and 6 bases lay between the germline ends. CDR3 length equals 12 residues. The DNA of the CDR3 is TGTGCCAGCTCACCAGGCGAATCACCCCTCCACTTT. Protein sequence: CASSPGESPLHF. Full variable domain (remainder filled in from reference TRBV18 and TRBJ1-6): NAGVMQNPRHLVRRRGQEARLRCSPMKGHSHVYWYRQLPEEGLKFMVYLQKENIIDESGMPKERFSAEFPKEGPSILRIQQVVRGDSAAYFCASSPGESPLHFGNGTRLTVT.

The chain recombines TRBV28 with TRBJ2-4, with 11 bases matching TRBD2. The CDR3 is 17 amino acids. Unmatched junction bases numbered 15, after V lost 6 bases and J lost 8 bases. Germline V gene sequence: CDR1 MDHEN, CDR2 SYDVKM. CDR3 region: CASRRGTSGTIEDIQYF. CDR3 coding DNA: TGTGCCAGCAGACGAGGGACTAGCGGTACTATAGAAGACATTCAGTACTTC.

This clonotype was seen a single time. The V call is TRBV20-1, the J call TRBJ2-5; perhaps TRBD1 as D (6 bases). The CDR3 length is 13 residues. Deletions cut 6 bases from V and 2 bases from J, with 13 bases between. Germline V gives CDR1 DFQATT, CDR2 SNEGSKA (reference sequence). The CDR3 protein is CSAHRVGQETQYF. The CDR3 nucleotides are TGCAGTGCGCACAGGGTGGGACAAGAGACCCAGTACTTC.

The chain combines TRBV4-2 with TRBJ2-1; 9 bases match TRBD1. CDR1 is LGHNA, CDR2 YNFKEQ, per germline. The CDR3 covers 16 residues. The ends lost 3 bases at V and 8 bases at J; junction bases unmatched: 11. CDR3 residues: CASSQNRGRTIDEQFF. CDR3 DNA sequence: TGTGCCAGCAGCCAGAACAGGGGGCGCACCATCGATGAGCAGTTCTTC.